Sequencing of this TCR beta chain was carried out in a study of identical twins. A universal primer site came from template switching; cDNA carried unique molecular identifiers. Each CDR3 protein is one row after TCRdb ran MiXCR on the 5' RACE reads. Of roughly 1.6 million distinct CDR3 sequences listed, roughly 35% are singletons. Regarding the study as a whole: Cross-sectional statistics, not tracking of the same donors, supported the conclusions.

This clonotype occurred many times. Its antigen is currently unknown. The receptor was derived from a newborn girl in good health. The sample consisted of cord blood.

The CDR3 is CASSSRRGSTDTQYF. In DNA, the CDR3 is TGTGCCAGCAGTTCCCGAAGGGGTAGCACAGATACGCAGTATTTT. This chain links TRBV28 with TRBJ2-3; the D gene is possibly TRBD1 (5 bases). This CDR3 region has 15 residues. V shed 4 bases and J shed 0 bases, with 11 bases lying between them. Germline V gives CDR1 MDHEN, CDR2 SYDVKM.